This T cell receptor beta chain stems from a study of blood T cell repertoires in COVID-19. Whole-study context: The recovered donors of Cohort 3 showed two negative PCRs, clearance, or symptom resolution.

Per the study methods: Amplified reference gene primers provided the basis for estimating nucleated cell counts. Libraries were prepared by immunoSEQ multiplex PCR; TCRdb keeps only in-frame clonotypes and omits some of them. For V, J and clone size, that table is used; D and trimming come from the DNA. The table has approximately 190,000 clones, more than 85% seen once; the top ten hold around 24%. V was clipped by 1 base and J by 6 bases; unmatched bases: 3. The germline V gene encodes CDR1 MGHRA and CDR2 YSYEKL. The CDR3 is made up of 13 amino acids. Enrolled through a virtual design, the participants were between roughly 18 and 90 years of age and came from approximately 25 US areas. Cohort assignment relied on participant-reported clinical history.

The origin of this receptor is a middle-aged woman in a cohort exposed to, infected with or recovered from COVID-19 (not recorded which). The gene calls are TRBV4-1 and TRBJ2-7; TRBD2 agrees at 7 bases. Input material: PBMCs or T cells enriched from blood (not recorded which). Here the CDR3 reads CASSQGGGVEQYF. In DNA, the CDR3 is TGCGCCAGCAGCCAAGGGGGGGGAGTCGAGCAGTACTTC.